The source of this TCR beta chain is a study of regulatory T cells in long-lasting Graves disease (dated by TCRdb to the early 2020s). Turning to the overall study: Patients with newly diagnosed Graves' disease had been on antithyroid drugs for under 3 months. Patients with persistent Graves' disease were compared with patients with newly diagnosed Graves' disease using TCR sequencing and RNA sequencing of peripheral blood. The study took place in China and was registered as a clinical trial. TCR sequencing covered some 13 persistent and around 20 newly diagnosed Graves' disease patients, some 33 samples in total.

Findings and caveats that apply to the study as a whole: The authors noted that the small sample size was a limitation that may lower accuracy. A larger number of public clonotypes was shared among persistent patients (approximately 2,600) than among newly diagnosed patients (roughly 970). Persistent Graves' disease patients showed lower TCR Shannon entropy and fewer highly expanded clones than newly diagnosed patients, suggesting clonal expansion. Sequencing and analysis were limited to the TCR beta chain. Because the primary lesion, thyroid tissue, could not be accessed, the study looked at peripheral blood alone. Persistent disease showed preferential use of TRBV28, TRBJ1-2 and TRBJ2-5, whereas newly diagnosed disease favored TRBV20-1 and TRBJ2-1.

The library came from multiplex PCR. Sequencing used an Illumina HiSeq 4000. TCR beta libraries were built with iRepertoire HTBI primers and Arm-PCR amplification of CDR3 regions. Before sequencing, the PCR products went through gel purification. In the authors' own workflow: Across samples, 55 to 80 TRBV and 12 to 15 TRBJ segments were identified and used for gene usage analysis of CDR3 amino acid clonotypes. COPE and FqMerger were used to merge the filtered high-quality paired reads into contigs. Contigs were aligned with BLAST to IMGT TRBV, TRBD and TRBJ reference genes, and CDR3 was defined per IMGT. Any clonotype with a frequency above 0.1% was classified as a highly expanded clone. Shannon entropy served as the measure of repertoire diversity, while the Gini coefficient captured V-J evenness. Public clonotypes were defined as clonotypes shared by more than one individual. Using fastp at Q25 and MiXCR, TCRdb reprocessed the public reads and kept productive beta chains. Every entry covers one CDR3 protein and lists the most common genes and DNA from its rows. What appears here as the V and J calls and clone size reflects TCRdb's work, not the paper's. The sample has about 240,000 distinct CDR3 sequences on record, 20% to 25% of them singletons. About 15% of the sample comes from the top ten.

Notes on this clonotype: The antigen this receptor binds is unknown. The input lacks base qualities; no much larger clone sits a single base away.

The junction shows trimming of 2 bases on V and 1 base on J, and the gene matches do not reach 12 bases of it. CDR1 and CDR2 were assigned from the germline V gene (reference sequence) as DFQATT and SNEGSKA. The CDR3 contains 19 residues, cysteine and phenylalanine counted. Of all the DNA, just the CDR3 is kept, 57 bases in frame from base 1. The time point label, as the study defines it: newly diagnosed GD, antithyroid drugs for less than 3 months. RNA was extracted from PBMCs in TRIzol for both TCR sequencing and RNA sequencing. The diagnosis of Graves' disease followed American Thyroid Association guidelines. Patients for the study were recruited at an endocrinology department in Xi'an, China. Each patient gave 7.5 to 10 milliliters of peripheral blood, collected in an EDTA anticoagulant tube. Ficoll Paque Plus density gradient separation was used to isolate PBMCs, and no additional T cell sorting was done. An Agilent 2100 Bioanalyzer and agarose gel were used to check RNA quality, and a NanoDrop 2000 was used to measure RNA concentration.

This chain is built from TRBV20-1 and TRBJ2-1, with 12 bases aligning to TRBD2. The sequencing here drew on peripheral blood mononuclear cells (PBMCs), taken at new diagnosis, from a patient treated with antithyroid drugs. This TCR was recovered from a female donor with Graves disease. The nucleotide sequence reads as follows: TGCAGTGCTAGATCCCGGCGGACTAGCGGGGACCCTTCCTACAATGAGCAGTTCTTC. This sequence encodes CSARSRRTSGDPSYNEQFF.